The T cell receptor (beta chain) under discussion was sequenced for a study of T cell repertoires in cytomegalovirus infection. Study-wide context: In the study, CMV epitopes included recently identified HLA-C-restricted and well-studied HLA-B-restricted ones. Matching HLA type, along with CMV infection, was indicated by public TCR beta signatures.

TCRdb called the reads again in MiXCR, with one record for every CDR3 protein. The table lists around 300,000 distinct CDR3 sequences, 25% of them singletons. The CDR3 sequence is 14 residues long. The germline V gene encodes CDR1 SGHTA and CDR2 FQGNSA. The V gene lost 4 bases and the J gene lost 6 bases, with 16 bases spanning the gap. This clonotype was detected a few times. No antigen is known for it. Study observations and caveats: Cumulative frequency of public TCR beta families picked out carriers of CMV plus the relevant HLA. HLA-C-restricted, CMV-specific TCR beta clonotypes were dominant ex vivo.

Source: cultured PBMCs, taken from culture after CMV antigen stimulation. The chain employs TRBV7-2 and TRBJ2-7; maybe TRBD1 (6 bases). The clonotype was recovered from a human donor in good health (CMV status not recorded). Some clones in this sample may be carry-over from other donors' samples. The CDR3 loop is CASSSPPQGFEQYF. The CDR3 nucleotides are TGTGCCAGCAGCTCCCCTCCCCAGGGGTTCGAGCAGTACTTC.